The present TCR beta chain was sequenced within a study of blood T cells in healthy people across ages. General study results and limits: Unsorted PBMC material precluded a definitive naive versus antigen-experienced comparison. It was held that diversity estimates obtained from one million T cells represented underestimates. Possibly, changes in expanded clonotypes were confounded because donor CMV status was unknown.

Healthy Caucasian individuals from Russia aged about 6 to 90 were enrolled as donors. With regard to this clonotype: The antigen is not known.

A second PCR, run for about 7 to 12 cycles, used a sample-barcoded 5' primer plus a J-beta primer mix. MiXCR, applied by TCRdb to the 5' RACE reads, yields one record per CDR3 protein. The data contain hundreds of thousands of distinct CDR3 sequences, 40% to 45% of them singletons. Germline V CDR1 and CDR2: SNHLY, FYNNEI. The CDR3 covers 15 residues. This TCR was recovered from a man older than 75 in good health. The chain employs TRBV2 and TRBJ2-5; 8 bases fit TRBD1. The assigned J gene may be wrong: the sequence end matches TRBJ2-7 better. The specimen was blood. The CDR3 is CASSEGGQARGEQYF. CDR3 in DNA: TGTGCCAGCAGTGAAGGGGGACAGGCTCGTGGCGAGCAGTACTTC.